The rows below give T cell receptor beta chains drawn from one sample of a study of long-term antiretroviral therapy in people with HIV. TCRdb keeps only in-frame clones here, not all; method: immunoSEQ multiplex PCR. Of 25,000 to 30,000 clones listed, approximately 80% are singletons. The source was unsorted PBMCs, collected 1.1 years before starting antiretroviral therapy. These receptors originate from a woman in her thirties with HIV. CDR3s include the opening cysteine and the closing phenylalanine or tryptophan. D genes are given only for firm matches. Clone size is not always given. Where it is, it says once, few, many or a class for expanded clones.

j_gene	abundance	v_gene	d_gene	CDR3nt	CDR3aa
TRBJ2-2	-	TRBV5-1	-	TGCGCCAGCAGCCACGACACCGGGGAGCTGTTTTTT	CASSHDTGELFF
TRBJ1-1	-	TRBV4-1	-	TGCGCCAGTACAGGACAGAACACTGAAGCTTTCTTT	CASTGQNTEAFF
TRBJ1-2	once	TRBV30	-	TGTGCCTGGGGTGGGCGCGGCGCCCCGAGTAACTATGGCTACACCTTC	CAWGGRGAPSNYGYTF
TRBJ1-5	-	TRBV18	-	TGTGCCAGCTCACCACCGGAGCGGGGTAAAGTAGATCAGCCCCAGCATTTT	CASSPPERGKVDQPQHF
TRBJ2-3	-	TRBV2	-	TGTGCCAGCATCGGGGTCAGTTTTTACACAGATACGCAGTATTTT	CASIGVSFYTDTQYF
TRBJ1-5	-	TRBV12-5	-	TGTGCTAGTGGTACATGGGGGCAGCCCCAGCATTTT	CASGTWGQPQHF
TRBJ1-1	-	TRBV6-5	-	TGTGCCAGCAGGGTCAAAATAGGGGGGACTGAAGCTTTCTTT	CASRVKIGGTEAFF
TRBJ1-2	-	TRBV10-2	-	TGCGCCAGCAGTGTCGCCGGAAACTACACCTTC	CASSVAGNYTF
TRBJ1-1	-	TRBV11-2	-	TGTGCCAGCAGCTCGCAGCCGGGACGGGTGACCGCTTTCTTT	CASSSQPGRVTAFF
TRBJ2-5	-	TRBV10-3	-	TGTGCCATCAGTGAGCCAAGGGCGGGTACAGAGACCCAGTACTTC	CAISEPRAGTETQYF
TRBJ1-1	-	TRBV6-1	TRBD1	TGTGCCAGCAGAGACAGGGTGAACACTGAAGCTTTCTTT	CASRDRVNTEAFF
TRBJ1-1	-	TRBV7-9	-	TGTGCCAGCAGCTTGGAGGAGGGTAGGGGTGAAGCTTTCTTT	CASSLEEGRGEAFF
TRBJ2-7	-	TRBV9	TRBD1	TGTGCCAGCAGCGTAGGAAGGGACAGAGGGACCTACGAGCAGTACTTC	CASSVGRDRGTYEQYF
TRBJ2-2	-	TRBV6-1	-	TGTGCCAGTCGACTCGACAGTGTCACCGGGGAGCTGTTTTTT	CASRLDSVTGELFF
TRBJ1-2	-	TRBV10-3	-	TGTGCCATCAGTGAAGGCGGGATATCCGGCTACACCTTC	CAISEGGISGYTF
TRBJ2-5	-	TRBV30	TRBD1	TGTGCCTGGACATCACGGGACAGGGGGTTTGAGACCCAGTACTTC	CAWTSRDRGFETQYF
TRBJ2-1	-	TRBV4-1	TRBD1	TGCGCCAGCAGCCCTCGGGACAGCTCCTACAATGAGCAGTTCTTC	CASSPRDSSYNEQFF
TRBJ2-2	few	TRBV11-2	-	TGTGCCAGCAGTCCGGGCCGCAGGAAAGAAGGGGAGCTGTTTTTT	CASSPGRRKEGELFF
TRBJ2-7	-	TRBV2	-	TGTGCCAGCAGTGAAATTGAGGGTCTTGGGCAGTACTTC	CASSEIEGLGQYF
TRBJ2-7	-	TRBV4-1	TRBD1	TGCGCCAGCAGCCGTACCATGGGACAGGGGGCCTACGAGCAGTACTTC	CASSRTMGQGAYEQYF
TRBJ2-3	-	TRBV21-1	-	TGTGCCAGCAGCTCTGGAGCCTATAGCACAGATACGCAGTATTTT	CASSSGAYSTDTQYF
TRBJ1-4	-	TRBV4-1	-	TGCGCCAGCAGCCAGAAAGGTACCACCGGAAAACTGTTTTTT	CASSQKGTTGKLFF
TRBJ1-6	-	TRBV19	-	TGTGCCAGTAGTATGGATGCGTCGAGCCCCCTTACCAATTCACCCCTCCACTTT	CASSMDASSPLTNSPLHF
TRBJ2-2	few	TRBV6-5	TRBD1	TGTGCCAGCAGTTATAGCGTGACAGGGTCGGCCGGGGAGCTGTTTTTT	CASSYSVTGSAGELFF
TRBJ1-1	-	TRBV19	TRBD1	TGTGCCAGTACCACACAGGGGTACGGTTTGGCTTTCTTT	CASTTQGYGLAFF
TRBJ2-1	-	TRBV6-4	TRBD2	TGTGCCAGCAGTAGAGAGACGAGCGGGGGGGCCGAGGAGCAGTTCTTC	CASSRETSGGAEEQFF
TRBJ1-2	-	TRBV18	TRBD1	TGTGCCAGCTCACCAGTGACCGGGACAGGAGAATACACCTTC	CASSPVTGTGEYTF
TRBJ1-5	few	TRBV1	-	TGCACCAGCAGTCAAACGCGGGGCTTAAGCAATCAGCCCCAGCATTTT	CTSSQTRGLSNQPQHF
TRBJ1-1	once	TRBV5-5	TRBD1	TGTGCCAGCAGCAACTCAGGGGGGAACACTGAAGCTTTCTTT	CASSNSGGNTEAFF
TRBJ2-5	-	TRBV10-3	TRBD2	TGTGCCACCGCACCCGGCGGGAGGGAGACCCAGTACTTC	CATAPGGRETQYF
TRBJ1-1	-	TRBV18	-	TGTGCCAGCTCTCAGAGTGGGAACACTGAAGCTTTCTTT	CASSQSGNTEAFF
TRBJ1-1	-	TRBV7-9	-	TGTGCCAGCAGCTTAGCAGGGGTAGAGACTGAAGCTTTCTTC	CASSLAGVETEAFF
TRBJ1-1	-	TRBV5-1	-	TGCGCCAGCAGCTGGGGCCCGCAGGCGAACACTGAAGCTTTCTTT	CASSWGPQANTEAFF
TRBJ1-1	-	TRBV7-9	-	TGTGCCAGCAGTTCCGAATCTGAAGCTTTCTTT	CASSSESEAFF
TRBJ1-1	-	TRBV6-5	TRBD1	TGTGCCAGCAGTCGAGCGGGACAGGGGGCTGAAGCTTTCTTT	CASSRAGQGAEAFF
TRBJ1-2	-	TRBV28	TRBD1	TGTGCCAGCAGTCCCCCCGACAGGGGGCGTAAGGGCTACACCTTC	CASSPPDRGRKGYTF
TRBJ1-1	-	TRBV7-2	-	TGTGCCAGCAGCTTAGGACTTGAAGCTTTCTTT	CASSLGLEAFF
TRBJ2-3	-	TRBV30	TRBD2	TGTGCCTGGAGTGTAGCGGGGGTAGGGGATACGCAGTATTTT	CAWSVAGVGDTQYF
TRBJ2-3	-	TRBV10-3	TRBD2	TGTGCCATCAGCGGGACTAGCGGGGGGGTTTTTGATACGCAGTATTTT	CAISGTSGGVFDTQYF
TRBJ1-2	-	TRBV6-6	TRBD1	TGTGCCAGCAGCCCCTCGGGACAGGGGGCTCATGGCTACACCTTC	CASSPSGQGAHGYTF
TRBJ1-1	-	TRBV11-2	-	TGTGCCAGCAGCAGGGCACAGCTCACTGAAGCTTTCTTT	CASSRAQLTEAFF
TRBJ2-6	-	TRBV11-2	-	TGTGCCAGCAGTATCTCGGTTGGCCTAGGATCTGGGGCCAACGTCCTGACTTTC	CASSISVGLGSGANVLTF
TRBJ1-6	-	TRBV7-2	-	TGTGCCAGCAGCTTATCCGTCCAGGAGGGAAATTCACCCCTCCACTTT	CASSLSVQEGNSPLHF
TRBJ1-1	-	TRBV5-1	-	TGCGCCAGCAGCGCGGGACCTTATTCGGGCTGGAGCGCTGAAGCTTTCTTT	CASSAGPYSGWSAEAFF
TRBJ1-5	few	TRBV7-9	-	TGTGCCAGCAGTCGACAGAATCAGCCCCAGCATTTT	CASSRQNQPQHF
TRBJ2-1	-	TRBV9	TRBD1	TGTGCCAGCAGCGCACCCCGGGACAGATCAAACAATGAGCAGTTCTTC	CASSAPRDRSNNEQFF
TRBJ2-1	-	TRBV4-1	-	TGCGCCAGCAGCCAAGACGCGGGGACTTCTTACAATGAGCAGTTCTTC	CASSQDAGTSYNEQFF
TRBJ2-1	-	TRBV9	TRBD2	TGTGCCAGCAGCGTAGAACTCGGACTAGCGGGTTACAATGAGCAGTTCTTC	CASSVELGLAGYNEQFF
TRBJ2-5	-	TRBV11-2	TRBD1	TGTGCCAGCAGCCTCTCGGGACAGCGGCAAGAGACCCAGTACTTC	CASSLSGQRQETQYF
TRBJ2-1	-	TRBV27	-	TGTGCCAGCAGTTCCCTCGGCGCGATGCGGGCGGTCGAAAGCAATGAGCAGTTCTTC	CASSSLGAMRAVESNEQFF
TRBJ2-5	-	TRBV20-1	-	TGCAGTGCTAGAACACCAGAGACCCAGTACTTC	CSARTPETQYF
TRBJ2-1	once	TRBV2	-	TGTGCCAGCAGGGGGGGTGGAAGGGATGAGCAGTTCTTC	CASRGGGRDEQFF
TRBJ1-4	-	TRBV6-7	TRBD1	TGTGCCAGCAATGTTCGCCACCAGGGGGCGCCTGAAAAACTGTTTTTT	CASNVRHQGAPEKLFF
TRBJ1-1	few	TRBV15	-	TGTGCCACCAGCAGACCGGACACCTTCAACACTGAAGCTTTCTTT	CATSRPDTFNTEAFF
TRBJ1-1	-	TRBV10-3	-	TGTGCCATCAGTGTTTCAGGGAACACTGAAGCTTTCTTT	CAISVSGNTEAFF
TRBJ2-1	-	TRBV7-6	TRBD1	TGTGCCAGCAGCTTGACAGGGTACAATGAGCAGTTCTTC	CASSLTGYNEQFF
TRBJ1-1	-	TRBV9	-	TGTGCCAGCAGCGTAGATTCTGGGGGAGGGACTGAAGCTTTCTTT	CASSVDSGGGTEAFF